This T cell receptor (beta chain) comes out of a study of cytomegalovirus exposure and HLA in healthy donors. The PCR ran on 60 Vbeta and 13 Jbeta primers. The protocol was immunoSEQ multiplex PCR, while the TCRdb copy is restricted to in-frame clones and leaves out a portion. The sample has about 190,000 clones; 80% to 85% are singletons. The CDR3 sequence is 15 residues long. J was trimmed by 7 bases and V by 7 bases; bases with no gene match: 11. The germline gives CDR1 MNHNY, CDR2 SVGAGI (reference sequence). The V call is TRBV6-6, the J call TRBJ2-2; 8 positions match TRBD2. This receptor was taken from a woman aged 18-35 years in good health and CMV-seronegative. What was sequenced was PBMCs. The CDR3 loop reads CASNPRASGFGELFF. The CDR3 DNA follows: TGTGCCAGCAACCCTCGGGCTAGCGGGTTCGGGGAGCTGTTTTTT.